These 5 T cell receptor beta chains were all obtained from the same sample, sequenced in a study of regulatory T cells in long-lasting Graves disease. Libraries of TCR beta came from iRepertoire HTBI primers plus Arm-PCR of CDR3 regions. TCRdb redid the calling of the multiplex PCR reads with MiXCR, one entry per CDR3 protein. Altogether around 450,000 distinct CDR3 sequences are present, under 25% being singletons, with the ten largest covering 7% to 9%. Time point indicated: persistent/refractory GD, antithyroid drugs over 5 years with positive TRAb. The TCR library was made from RNA extracted from PBMCs. This specimen was peripheral blood mononuclear cells (PBMCs), taken when the disease was refractory, from a patient treated with antithyroid drugs. The receptors were gathered from a female donor with Graves disease.

This clonotype came up many times. This rearrangement joins TRBV12-3 or TRBV12-4 to TRBJ1-5; 8 positions match TRBD1. This CDR3 spans 15 amino acids. The junction had 3 bases not matched to a gene; V was cut back by 3 bases and J by 2 bases. CDR3 in amino acids: CASSFSGGRNQPQHF. The CDR3 bases are TGTGCCAGCAGTTTCTCAGGGGGCCGCAATCAGCCCCAGCATTTT.

This clonotype was observed a handful of times. J is TRBJ2-6 and V is TRBV7-6; D is ambiguous. This CDR3 spans 15 amino acids. Germline V CDR1 and CDR2: SGHVS, FNYEAQ. Trimming left V 5 bases short and J 1 base short, with 9 bases between. CDR3 residues: CASSLYKSGANVLTF. CDR3 nucleotides: TGTGCCAGCAGCCTGTACAAATCTGGGGCCAACGTCCTGACTTTC. Based on the CDR3 plus reference TRBV7-6 and TRBJ2-6, the full variable domain is GAGVSQSPRYKVTKRGQDVALRCDPISGHVSLYWYRQALGQGPEFLTYFNYEAQQDKSGLPNDRFSAERPEGSISTLTIQRTEQRDSAMYRCASSLYKSGANVLTFGAGSRLTVL.

This sequence joins TRBV3-1 and TRBJ2-1; a possible D gene is TRBD2 (5 bases). This CDR3 has 12 residues. CDR1 is LGHDT, CDR2 YNNKEL, per germline (reference sequence). The ends were cut back, 1 base at V and 7 bases at J, with 5 bases in the middle. The CDR3 spells CASSQAGNEQFF. CDR3 sequence (DNA): TGTGCCAGCAGCCAAGCGGGGAATGAGCAGTTCTTC.

This clonotype was counted many times. Its ends do not fully match the called genes, so a read error is possible. The chain joins TRBV7-7 to TRBJ2-5; 8 nucleotides align to TRBD2. The CDR3 totals 15 residues. Germline V gene sequence: CDR1 SSHAT, CDR2 FNYEAQ (reference sequence). The CDR3 coding sequence is TGTGCTAGCACCCCCGTGAGCGGGGGCGGAGAGACCCAGTACTTC. Its translation: CASTPVSGGGETQYF.

The chain has TRBV6-1 and TRBJ1-6; D possibly corresponds to TRBD1 (6 bases). The germline V and J ends were trimmed by 8 bases and 9 bases, with 14 bases remaining between them. Germline V lookup: CDR1 MNHNS, CDR2 SASEGT. The length of the CDR3 is 13 residues. CDR3 protein: CASLQGRSSPLHF. The CDR3 DNA sequence: TGTGCCAGCCTCCAGGGGAGGAGTTCACCCCTCCACTTT.